The clone carrying this T cell receptor (beta chain) was found a few times. Its antigen is undetermined. This sample stems from a study of T cells in Graves' hyperthyroidism and ophthalmopathy. Study-wide context: Peripheral blood specimens were obtained at initial diagnosis, prior to any treatment. Whole-study results and caveats: Model output signaled ophthalmopathy a median approximately 6 months ahead of onset.

This CDR3 is 17 amino acids long. The ends lost 1 base at V and 4 bases at J; junction bases unmatched: 15. CDR1 is DFQATT and CDR2 is SNEGSKA in the germline V gene (reference sequence). TCR beta CDR3 region amplification was performed from RNA transcripts. With the HTBI primer set, the TCR CDR3 went through a first round of RT-PCR. TCRdb called the multiplex PCR reads again in MiXCR, with one record for every CDR3 protein. This table holds hundreds of thousands of distinct CDR3 sequences, approximately 15% found once. V is TRBV20-1 and J is TRBJ2-5, with 7 positions matching TRBD2. Sequencing input: blood. The sequence was obtained from a woman in her thirties or forties with Graves' ophthalmopathy. CDR3 loop: CSARAPGGRELRETQYF. The CDR3 DNA follows: TGCAGTGCTAGAGCCCCCGGAGGGCGGGAGCTCCGAGAGACCCAGTACTTC.